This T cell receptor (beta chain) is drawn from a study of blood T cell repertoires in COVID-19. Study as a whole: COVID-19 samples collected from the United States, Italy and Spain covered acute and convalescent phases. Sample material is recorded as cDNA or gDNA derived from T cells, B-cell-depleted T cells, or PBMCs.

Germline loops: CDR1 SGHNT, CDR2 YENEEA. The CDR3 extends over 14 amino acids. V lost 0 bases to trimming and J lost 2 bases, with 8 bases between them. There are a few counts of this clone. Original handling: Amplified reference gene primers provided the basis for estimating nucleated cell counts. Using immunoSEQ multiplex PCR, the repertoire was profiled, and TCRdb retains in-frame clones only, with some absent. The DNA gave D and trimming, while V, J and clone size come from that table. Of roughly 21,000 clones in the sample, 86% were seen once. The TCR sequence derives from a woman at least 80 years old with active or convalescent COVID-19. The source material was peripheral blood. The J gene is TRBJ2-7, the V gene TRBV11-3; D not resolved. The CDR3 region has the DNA TGTGCCAGCAGCTTAGAATTTTTAGCCTACGAGCAGTACTTC. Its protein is CASSLEFLAYEQYF.